Below, one TCR beta chain is given with its context. The sample is drawn from a study of blood T cell repertoires in COVID-19. Study-level information: Researchers got acute and convalescent COVID-19 samples from the United States, Italy and Spain.

As handled by the study authors: Nucleated cell counts were estimated from reference gene primer amplification. Sequenced by immunoSEQ multiplex PCR; TCRdb stores in-frame clones only, minus some. Clone size and V and J calls were adopted from that table, with D and trimming inferred from the DNA. The sample holds over 90,000 clones, 80% to 90% seen once. This CDR3 comprises 15 residues. Trimming cost V 3 bases and J 10 bases; bases outside gene matches: 7. The germline gives CDR1 LNHDA, CDR2 SQIVND (reference sequence). This receptor was obtained from a human donor in a cohort sampled during active COVID-19. The chain joins TRBV19 to TRBJ1-6; 9 nucleotides agree with TRBD1. The specimen was peripheral blood. The CDR3 sequence: CASSIPTGGASPLHF. The CDR3, as DNA: TGTGCCAGTAGTATTCCCACAGGGGGCGCGTCACCCCTCCACTTT.